One and the same sample provided the 3 T cell receptor beta chains below, sequenced in a study of cytomegalovirus exposure and HLA in healthy donors. In the PCR, 60 Vbeta and 13 Jbeta primers were used. The protocol was immunoSEQ multiplex PCR, while the TCRdb copy is restricted to in-frame clones and leaves out a portion. The sample holds fewer than 95,000 clones, 55% to 70% seen once. Sequenced material: PBMCs. The receptors shown here come from a woman aged 50 to 60 in good health and CMV-seropositive.

The chain is built from TRBV5-5 and TRBJ2-5; TRBD2 agrees at 11 bases. J lost 4 bases, V lost 0 bases, and 2 bases had no gene match. Germline loops: CDR1 SGHKS, CDR2 YYEKEE (reference sequence). This CDR3 has 15 residues. The CDR3: CASSLGLAGRETQYF. In DNA, the CDR3 is TGTGCCAGCAGCTTGGGACTAGCGGGAAGAGAGACCCAGTACTTC.

The rearrangement joins TRBV5-4 to TRBJ1-2; 9 bases map to TRBD1. The germline gives CDR1 SGHNT, CDR2 YYREEE (reference sequence). This CDR3 is 15 amino acids long. Trimming took 3 bases from V and 8 from J; bases not matched to a gene: 11. The CDR3 sequence: CASSWGGQGGNGYTF. CDR3 nucleotides: TGTGCCAGCAGCTGGGGGGGACAGGGAGGTAACGGCTACACCTTC.

This clone occurred once. The rearrangement links TRBV7-7 to TRBJ2-5, with TRBD2 matching over 8 bases. The CDR3 runs to 17 residues. J lost 1 base, V lost 5 bases, and 12 bases had no gene match. Germline CDR1 and CDR2: SSHAT and FNYEAQ (reference sequence). The DNA of the CDR3 is TGTGCCAGCAGCCCCTCCCTTACTAGCGGAGCCCAAGAGACCCAGTACTTC. Encoded protein: CASSPSLTSGAQETQYF.